These 2 T cell receptor beta chains came from one sample sequenced in a study of regulatory T cells in long-lasting Graves disease. Time point denoted: persistent/refractory GD, antithyroid drugs over 5 years with positive TRAb. The TCR library was made from RNA extracted from PBMCs. Sequencing libraries for TCR beta were prepared with iRepertoire HTBI primers and Arm-PCR of CDR3 regions. MiXCR was run by TCRdb on the multiplex PCR reads, yielding one entry per CDR3 protein. The sample consists of roughly 430,000 distinct CDR3 sequences, around a fifth of them appearing once. The sample in question was peripheral blood mononuclear cells (PBMCs), obtained when the disease was refractory, from a patient treated with antithyroid drugs. These receptors were obtained from a female donor with Graves disease.

This clonotype has a handful of counts. The chain recombines TRBV7-8 with TRBJ2-5, with 7 bases matching TRBD1. This CDR3 contains 16 residues. The J segment lost 5 bases and the V segment lost 8 bases, leaving 17 bases of the junction unmatched. CDR1 SGHVS and CDR2 FQNEAQ come from the germline V gene. CDR3 bases: TGTGCCAGCGTTCTGACAGGGTGGATTGAAGAGGAGACCCAGTACTTC. Translating it yields CASVLTGWIEEETQYF.

The chain uses TRBV30 and TRBJ1-4; the match to TRBD1 covers 9 bases. The V gene's germline CDR1 is GTSNPN and CDR2 SVGIG (reference sequence). After removal of 4 bases from V and 8 bases from J, the junction contained 14 bases not matched to a gene. This CDR3 contains 16 residues. The CDR3 protein is CAWTPGTGKRIEKLFF. CDR3 sequence (DNA): TGTGCCTGGACGCCCGGGACAGGGAAGCGTATCGAAAAACTGTTTTTT.